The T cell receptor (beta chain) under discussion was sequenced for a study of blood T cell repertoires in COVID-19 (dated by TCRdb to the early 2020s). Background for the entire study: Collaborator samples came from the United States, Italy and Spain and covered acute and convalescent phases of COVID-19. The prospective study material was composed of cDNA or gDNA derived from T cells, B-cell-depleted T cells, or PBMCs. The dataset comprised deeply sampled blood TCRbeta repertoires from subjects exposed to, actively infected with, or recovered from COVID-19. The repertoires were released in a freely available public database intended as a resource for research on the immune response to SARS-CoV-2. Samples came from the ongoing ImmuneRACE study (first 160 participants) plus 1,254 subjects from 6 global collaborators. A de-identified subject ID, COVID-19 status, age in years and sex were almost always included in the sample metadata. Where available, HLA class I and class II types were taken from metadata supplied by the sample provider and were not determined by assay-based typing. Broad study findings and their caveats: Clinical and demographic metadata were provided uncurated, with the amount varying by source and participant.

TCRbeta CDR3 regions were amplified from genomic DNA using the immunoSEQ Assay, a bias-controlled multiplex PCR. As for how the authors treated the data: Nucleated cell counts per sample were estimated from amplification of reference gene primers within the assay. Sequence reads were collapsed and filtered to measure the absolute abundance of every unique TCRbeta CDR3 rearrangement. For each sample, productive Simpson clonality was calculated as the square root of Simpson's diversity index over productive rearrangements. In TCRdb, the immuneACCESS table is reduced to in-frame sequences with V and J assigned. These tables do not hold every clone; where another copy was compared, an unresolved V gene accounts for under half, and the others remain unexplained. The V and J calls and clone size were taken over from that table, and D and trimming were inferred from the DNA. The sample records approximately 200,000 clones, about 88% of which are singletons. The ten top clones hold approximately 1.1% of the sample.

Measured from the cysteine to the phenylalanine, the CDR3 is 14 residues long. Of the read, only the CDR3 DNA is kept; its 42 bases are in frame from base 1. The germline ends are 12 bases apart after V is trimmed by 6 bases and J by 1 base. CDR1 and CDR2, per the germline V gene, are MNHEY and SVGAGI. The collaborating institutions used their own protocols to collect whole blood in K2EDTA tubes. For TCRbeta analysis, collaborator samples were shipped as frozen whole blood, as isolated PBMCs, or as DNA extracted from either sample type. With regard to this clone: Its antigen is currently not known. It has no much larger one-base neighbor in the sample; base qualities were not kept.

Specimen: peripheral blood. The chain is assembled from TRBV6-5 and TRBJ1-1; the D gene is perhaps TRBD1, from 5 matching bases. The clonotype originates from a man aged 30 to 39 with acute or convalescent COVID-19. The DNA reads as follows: TGTGCCAGCAGAGCAGGGCAACGGAACACTGAAGCTTTCTTT. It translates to CASRAGQRNTEAFF.